This TCR beta chain was identified in a study of blood T cell repertoires in COVID-19. Background on the study: The United States, Italy and Spain supplied acute and convalescent COVID-19 samples. T cells, B-cell-depleted T cells, or PBMCs supplied cDNA or gDNA.

The CDR3 length is 15 residues. The germline CDR1 and CDR2 sequences are SNHLY and FYNNEI. Losses at the gene ends were 1 base for V and 3 bases for J; bases not matched to a gene: 2. The method was immunoSEQ multiplex PCR; TCRdb's version includes in-frame clones alone and lacks a portion of them. This repertoire shows about 170,000 clones, roughly 80% found once; its top ten account for roughly 8.6%. The chain uses TRBV2 and TRBJ2-5; 10 positions match TRBD1. Source material: peripheral blood. The receptor was isolated from a man between 60 and 75 years old with acute or convalescent COVID-19. CDR3 sequence reads: CASSEGQGAEETQYF. For the CDR3, the DNA is TGTGCCAGCAGTGAAGGACAGGGGGCAGAAGAGACCCAGTACTTC.